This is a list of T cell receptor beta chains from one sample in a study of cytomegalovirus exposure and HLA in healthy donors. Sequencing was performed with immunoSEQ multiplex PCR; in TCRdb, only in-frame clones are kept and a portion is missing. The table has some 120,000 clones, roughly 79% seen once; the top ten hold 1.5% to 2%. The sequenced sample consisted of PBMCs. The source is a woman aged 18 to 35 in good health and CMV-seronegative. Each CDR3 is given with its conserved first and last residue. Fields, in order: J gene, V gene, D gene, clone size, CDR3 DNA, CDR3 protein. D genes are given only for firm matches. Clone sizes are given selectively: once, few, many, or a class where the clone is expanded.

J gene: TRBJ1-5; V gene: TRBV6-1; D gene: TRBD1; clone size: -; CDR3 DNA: TGTGCCAGCAGCCGGGACAGGGCCCAGCATTTT; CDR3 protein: CASSRDRAQHF
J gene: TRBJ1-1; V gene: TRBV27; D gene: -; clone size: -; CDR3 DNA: TGTGCCAGCAGTTCCGGTTTACGGGGGAACACTGAAGCTTTCTTT; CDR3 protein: CASSSGLRGNTEAFF
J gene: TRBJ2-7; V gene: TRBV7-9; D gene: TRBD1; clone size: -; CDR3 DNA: TGTGCCAGCAGCCTGGGACAGGAGAGCTACGAGCAGTACTTC; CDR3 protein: CASSLGQESYEQYF
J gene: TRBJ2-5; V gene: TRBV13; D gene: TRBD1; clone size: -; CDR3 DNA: TGTGCCAGCAGCAAACCGGGACAGAGAGAGACCCAGTACTTC; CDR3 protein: CASSKPGQRETQYF
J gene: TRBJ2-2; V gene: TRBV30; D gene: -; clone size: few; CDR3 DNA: TGTGCCTGGAGTGTATCGTCCGGGGAGCTGTTTTTT; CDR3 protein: CAWSVSSGELFF
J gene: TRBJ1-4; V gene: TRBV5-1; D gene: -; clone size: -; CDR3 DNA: TGCGCCAGCGGACTCGACGGCAGTCTCTACGGGGAGGAAAAACTGTTTTTT; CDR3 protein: CASGLDGSLYGEEKLFF
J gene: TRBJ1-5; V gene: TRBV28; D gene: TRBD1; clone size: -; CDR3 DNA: TGTGCCAGCAGTTTATTGCAGGGGGCTGGTCAGCCCCAGCATTTT; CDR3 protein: CASSLLQGAGQPQHF
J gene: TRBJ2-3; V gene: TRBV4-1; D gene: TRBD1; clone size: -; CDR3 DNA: TGCGCCAGCAGCCACTATTGGGCAGGGGGCGCGTCAGATACGCAGTATTTT; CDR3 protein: CASSHYWAGGASDTQYF
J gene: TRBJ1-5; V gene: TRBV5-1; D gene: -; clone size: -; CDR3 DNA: TGCGCCAGCAGCTTGGGGGCCGGAAGCAATCAGCCCCAGCATTTT; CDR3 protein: CASSLGAGSNQPQHF
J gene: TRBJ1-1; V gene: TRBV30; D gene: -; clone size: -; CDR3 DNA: TGTGCCTGGAGTGTTGTCAGGCGACAGACCAAAGCTTTCTTT; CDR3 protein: CAWSVVRRQTKAFF
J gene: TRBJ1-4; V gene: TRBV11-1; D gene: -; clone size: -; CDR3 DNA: TGTGCCAGCAGCTCCAGCACAGGGCTCAATGAAAAACTGTTTTTT; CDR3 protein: CASSSSTGLNEKLFF
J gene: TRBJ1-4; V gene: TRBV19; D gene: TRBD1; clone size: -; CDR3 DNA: TGTGCCAGTAGTACCCGGGACAGTCCCTATGAAAAACTGTTTTTT; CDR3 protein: CASSTRDSPYEKLFF
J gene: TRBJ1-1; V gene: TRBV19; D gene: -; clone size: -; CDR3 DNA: TGTGCCAGTAAAAGACCTTCCCCGGGGGATGGCACTGAAGCTTTCTTT; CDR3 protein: CASKRPSPGDGTEAFF
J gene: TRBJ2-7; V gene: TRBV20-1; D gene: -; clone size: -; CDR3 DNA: TGCAGTGCTGGCCCCTCCTACGAGCAGTACTTC; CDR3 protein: CSAGPSYEQYF
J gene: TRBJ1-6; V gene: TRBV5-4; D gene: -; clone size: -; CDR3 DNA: TGTGCCAGCAGCTTGGGGGCGGGTAGTAATTCACCCCTCCACTTT; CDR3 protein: CASSLGAGSNSPLHF
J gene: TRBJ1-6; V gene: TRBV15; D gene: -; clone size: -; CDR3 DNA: TGTGCCACCAGCAGAGAGGCAGGGAAGAATTCACCCCTCCACTTT; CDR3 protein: CATSREAGKNSPLHF
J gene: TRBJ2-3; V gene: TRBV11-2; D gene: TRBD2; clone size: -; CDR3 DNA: TGTGCCAGCAGCTTAGGATTGGCGGGGGTGGGAGATACGCAGTATTTT; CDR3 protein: CASSLGLAGVGDTQYF
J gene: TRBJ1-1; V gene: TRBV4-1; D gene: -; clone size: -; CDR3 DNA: TGCGCCAGCAGCCTGGACAGCCTGAACACTGAAGCTTTCTTT; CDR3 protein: CASSLDSLNTEAFF
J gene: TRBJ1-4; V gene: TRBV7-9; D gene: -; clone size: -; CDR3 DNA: TGTGCCAGCAGTGAACAGGACAACCTGTTTTTT; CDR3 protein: CASSEQDNLFF
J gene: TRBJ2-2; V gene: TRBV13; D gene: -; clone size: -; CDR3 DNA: TGTGCCAGCAGCCCCCATAAGACAGGGAACACCGGGGAGCTGTTTTTT; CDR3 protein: CASSPHKTGNTGELFF
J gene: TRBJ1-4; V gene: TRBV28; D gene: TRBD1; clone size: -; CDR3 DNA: TGTGCCAGCCACCCGAATTCTGGGACAGGGAATGAAAAACTGTTTTTT; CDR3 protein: CASHPNSGTGNEKLFF
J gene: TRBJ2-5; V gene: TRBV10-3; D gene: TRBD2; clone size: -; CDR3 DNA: TGTGCCATCAGTGATCGGGTCCCTAGCGGGGGACCAATGGAGACCCAGTACTTC; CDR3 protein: CAISDRVPSGGPMETQYF
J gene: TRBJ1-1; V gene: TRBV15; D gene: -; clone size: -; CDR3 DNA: TGTGCCACCAGCAGCCACCGGGGGTCGGGCACTGAAGCTTTCTTT; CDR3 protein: CATSSHRGSGTEAFF
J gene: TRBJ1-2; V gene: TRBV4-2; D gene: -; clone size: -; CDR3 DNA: TGTGCCAGCAGACCCGACCGGTGGGAGAATGGCTACACCTTC; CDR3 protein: CASRPDRWENGYTF
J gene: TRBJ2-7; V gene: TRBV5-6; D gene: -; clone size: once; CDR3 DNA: TGTGCCAGCAGCTTGGTCAGGGGATACGAGCAGTACTTC; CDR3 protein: CASSLVRGYEQYF
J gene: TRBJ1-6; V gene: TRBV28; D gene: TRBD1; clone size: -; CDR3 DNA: TGTGCCAGCAGTTCGACAGGGACCGGGTCACCCCTCCACTTT; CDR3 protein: CASSSTGTGSPLHF
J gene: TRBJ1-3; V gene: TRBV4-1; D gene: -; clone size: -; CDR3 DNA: TGCGCCAGCAGTTCCATGGGAGGTTTACGGACTGGAAACACCATATATTTT; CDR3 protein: CASSSMGGLRTGNTIYF
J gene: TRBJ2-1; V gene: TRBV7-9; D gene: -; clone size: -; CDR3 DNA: TGTGCCAGCAGCCTTTACCCTCTTACCACATACAATGAGCAGTTCTTC; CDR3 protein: CASSLYPLTTYNEQFF
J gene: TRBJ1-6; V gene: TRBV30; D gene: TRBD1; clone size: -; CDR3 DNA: TGTGCCTGGAACCGGGACAGTGGTTCACCCCTCCACTTT; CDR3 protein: CAWNRDSGSPLHF
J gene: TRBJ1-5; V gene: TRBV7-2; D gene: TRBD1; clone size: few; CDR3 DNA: TGTGCCAGCAGCTTCGACAGGGCCTATCAGCCCCAGCATTTT; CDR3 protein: CASSFDRAYQPQHF
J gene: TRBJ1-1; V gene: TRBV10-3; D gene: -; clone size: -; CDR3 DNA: TGTGCCATCAGTGAGAACAGCCAAAGCGGCACTGAAGCTTTCTTT; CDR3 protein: CAISENSQSGTEAFF
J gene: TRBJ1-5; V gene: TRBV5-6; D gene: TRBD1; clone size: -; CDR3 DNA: TGTGCCAGCGAAAGAAGGGACAGGAGACAGCCCCAGCATTTT; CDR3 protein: CASERRDRRQPQHF
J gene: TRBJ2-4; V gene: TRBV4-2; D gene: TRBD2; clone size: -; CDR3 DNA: TGTGCCAGCAGCCAAGATCGAGGTAGCGGGGGCCCAGGGGCCAAAAACATTCAGTACTTC; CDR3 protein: CASSQDRGSGGPGAKNIQYF
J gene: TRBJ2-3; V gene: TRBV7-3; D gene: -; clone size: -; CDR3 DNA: TGTGCCAGCAGCTTATATAGCGGTGGAATAAATACGCAGTATTTT; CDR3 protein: CASSLYSGGINTQYF
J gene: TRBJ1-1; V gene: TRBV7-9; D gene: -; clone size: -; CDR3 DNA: TGTGCCAGCAGCTTAGCATCCAGCCCCGACAGCTACGCTTTCTTT; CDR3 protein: CASSLASSPDSYAFF
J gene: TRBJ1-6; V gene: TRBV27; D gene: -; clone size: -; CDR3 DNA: TGTGCCAGCACAACAGGGCCCCTAAATTCACCCCTCCACTTT; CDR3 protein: CASTTGPLNSPLHF
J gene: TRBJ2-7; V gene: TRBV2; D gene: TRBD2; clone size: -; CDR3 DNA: TGTGCCAGCAGTGGGACTAGCGGGGCCTCCGAGCAGTACTTC; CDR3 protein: CASSGTSGASEQYF
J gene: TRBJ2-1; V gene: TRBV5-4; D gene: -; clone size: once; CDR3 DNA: TGTGCCAGCAGCTGGAGACGGGACAATGAGCAGTTCTTC; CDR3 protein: CASSWRRDNEQFF
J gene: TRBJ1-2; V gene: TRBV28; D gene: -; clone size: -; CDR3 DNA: TGTGCCAGCAGTGGGGGGCGGGGGGATGGCTACACCTTC; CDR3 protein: CASSGGRGDGYTF
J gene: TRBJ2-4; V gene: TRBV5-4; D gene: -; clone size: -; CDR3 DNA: TGTGCCAGCAACGAGGAAGGATCGCGGGGCAAAAACATTCAGTACTTC; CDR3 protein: CASNEEGSRGKNIQYF
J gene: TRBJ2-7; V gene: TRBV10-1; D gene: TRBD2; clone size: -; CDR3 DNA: TGCGCCAGCAGTGCTAGCGGGGACAAATCCTACGAGCAGTACTTC; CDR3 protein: CASSASGDKSYEQYF
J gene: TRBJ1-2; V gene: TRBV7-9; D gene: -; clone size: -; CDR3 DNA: TGTGCCAGCAGCTCCCTCGGACAGCTCTATGGCTACACCTTC; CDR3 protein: CASSSLGQLYGYTF
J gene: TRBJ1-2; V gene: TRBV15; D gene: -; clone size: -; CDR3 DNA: TGTGCCACCAGCCAAGAGATATCCGGGTATGGCTACACCTTC; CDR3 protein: CATSQEISGYGYTF
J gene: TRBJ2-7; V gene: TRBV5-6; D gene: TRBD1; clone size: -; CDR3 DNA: TGTGCCAGCAGCGGGTGGAACAGGGGCTACGAGCAGTACTTC; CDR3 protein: CASSGWNRGYEQYF
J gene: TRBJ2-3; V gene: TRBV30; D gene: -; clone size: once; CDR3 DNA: TGTGCCTGGAGTGCTAGGGATACGCAGTATTTT; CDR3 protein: CAWSARDTQYF
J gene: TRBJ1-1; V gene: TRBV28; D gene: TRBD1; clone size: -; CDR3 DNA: TGTGCCAGCAGTCGAGACAGGGCCACCTTACACAGGGCTTTCTTT; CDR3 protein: CASSRDRATLHRAFF
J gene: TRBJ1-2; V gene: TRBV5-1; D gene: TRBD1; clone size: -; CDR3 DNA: TGCGCCAGCAGCCCAGGGACAGGCATCTATGGCTACACCTTC; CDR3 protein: CASSPGTGIYGYTF
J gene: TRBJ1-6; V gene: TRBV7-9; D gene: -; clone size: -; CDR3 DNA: TGTGCCAGCAGCGCTTTCGGGGGGCCAGGGTATAATTCACCCCTCCACTTT; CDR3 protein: CASSAFGGPGYNSPLHF
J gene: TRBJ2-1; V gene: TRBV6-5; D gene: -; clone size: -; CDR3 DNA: TGTGCCAGCAGTTTACCTTCAGGAAAGGAGCAGTTCTTC; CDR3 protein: CASSLPSGKEQFF
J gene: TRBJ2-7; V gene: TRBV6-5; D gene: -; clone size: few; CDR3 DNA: TGTGCCAGCAGTTACTCTGGGGGCTACACCTACGAGCAGTACTTC; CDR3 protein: CASSYSGGYTYEQYF
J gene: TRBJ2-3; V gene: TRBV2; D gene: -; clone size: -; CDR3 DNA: TGTGCCAGCAGTCCCCAAGAGAGGCCCACAGATACGCAGTATTTT; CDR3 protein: CASSPQERPTDTQYF
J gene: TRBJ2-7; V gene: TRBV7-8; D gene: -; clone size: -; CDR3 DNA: TGTGCCAGCAGCTTTGCCAGGGTCAGTGGCTACGAGCAGTACTTC; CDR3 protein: CASSFARVSGYEQYF
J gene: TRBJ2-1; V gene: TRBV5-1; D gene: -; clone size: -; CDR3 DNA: TGCGCCAGCAGCTTTTCTGGCAGAACCAATGAGCAGTTCTTC; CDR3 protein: CASSFSGRTNEQFF